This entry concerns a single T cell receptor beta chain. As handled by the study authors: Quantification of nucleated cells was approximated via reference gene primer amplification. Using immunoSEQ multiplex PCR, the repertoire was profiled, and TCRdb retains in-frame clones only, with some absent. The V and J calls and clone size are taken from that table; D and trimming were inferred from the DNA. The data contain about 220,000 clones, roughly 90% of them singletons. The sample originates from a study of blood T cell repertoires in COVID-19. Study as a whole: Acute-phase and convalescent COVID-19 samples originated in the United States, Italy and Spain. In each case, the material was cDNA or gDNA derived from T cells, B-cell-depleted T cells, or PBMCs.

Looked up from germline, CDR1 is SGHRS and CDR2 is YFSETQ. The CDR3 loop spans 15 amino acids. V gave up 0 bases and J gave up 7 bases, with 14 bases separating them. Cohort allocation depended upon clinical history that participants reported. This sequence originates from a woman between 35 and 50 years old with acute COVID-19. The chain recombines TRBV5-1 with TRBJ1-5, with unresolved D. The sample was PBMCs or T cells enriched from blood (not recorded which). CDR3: CASSLVSGGEQPQHF. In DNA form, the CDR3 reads TGCGCCAGCAGCTTGGTTTCTGGCGGGGAACAGCCCCAGCATTTT.